The next 23 T cell receptor beta chains were all read from a single sample in a study of T cells in Graves' hyperthyroidism and ophthalmopathy. What was amplified from RNA transcripts were TCR beta CDR3 regions. The HTBI primer set drove a first-round RT-PCR of the TCR CDR3. In TCRdb, the multiplex PCR reads were re-called with MiXCR into one record per CDR3 protein. The sample includes approximately 600,000 distinct CDR3 sequences, 14% of them seen just once. The sequenced sample was blood. The receptors were sampled from a woman aged 18-29 years with Graves' ophthalmopathy.

This clonotype was picked up many times. The rearrangement joins TRBV20-1 to TRBJ1-2; TRBD1 is a possible D gene (6 bases). Looked up from germline, CDR1 is DFQATT and CDR2 is SNEGSKA (reference sequence). The CDR3 spans 17 residues. Trimming removed 4 bases at V and 5 bases at J, with 26 bases between. CDR3 bases: TGCAGTGCTACCCCTGGGGGGGCAGGGTGGGGTAAATATGGCTACACCTTC. Its translation is CSATPGGAGWGKYGYTF.

This clonotype was seen at least ten times. This rearrangement joins TRBV3-1 to TRBJ1-2; D is possibly TRBD1 (6 bases). The CDR3 contains 15 residues. Trimming shortened V by 4 bases and J by 2 bases, and 14 bases separated the two germline ends. The V gene's germline CDR1 is LGHDT and CDR2 YNNKEL (reference sequence). The CDR3 here is CASSLQGGQNYGYTF. The DNA of the CDR3 is TGTGCCAGCAGCCTTCAAGGGGGGCAGAACTATGGCTACACCTTC.

This clonotype was counted between two and nine times. The chain employs TRBV25-1 and TRBJ2-1; the D gene is possibly TRBD2 (6 bases). The CDR3 loop spans 11 amino acids. CDR1 is MGHDK and CDR2 is SYGVNS in the germline V gene. V dropped 5 bases and J dropped 13 bases, with 12 bases sitting between them. The CDR3 region is CASSPGVSQFF. In DNA, the CDR3 is TGTGCCAGCAGTCCGGGGGTCTCACAGTTCTTC.

This clonotype was counted between two and nine times. The chain recombines TRBV6-5 with TRBJ2-3; D perhaps matches TRBD1 (6 bases). The CDR3 runs 17 residues. V was shortened by 2 bases and J by 8 bases, with 23 bases between the two germline ends. CDR1 and CDR2 (germline): MNHEY, SVGAGI. The CDR3 loop reads CASSYVQGPPGERTQYF. CDR3 nucleotide sequence: TGTGCCAGCAGTTACGTTCAGGGGCCGCCTGGGGAACGTACGCAGTATTTT.

This clonotype came up many times. The chain carries TRBV7-2 and TRBJ1-1; maybe TRBD1 (6 bases). The CDR3 contains 14 residues. The germline V gene has CDR1 SGHTA and CDR2 FQGNSA. Trimming pared 3 bases from V and 1 base from J, leaving 9 bases between. CDR3 amino acids: CASSFRGENTEAFF. The CDR3 DNA sequence: TGTGCCAGCAGCTTCAGGGGCGAGAACACTGAAGCTTTCTTT. The full variable domain, in which reference TRBV7-2 and TRBJ1-1 provide the parts outside the CDR3, is GAGVSQSPSNKVTEKGKDVELRCDPISGHTALYWYRQSLGQGLEFLIYFQGNSAPDKSGLPSDRFSAERTGGSVSTLTIQRTQQEDSAVYLCASSFRGENTEAFFGQGTRLTVV.

This clonotype was picked up a small number of times. The chain carries TRBV3-1 and TRBJ2-7, with TRBD2 identical over 8 bases. Germline assignment: CDR1 LGHDT and CDR2 YNNKEL (reference sequence). V was clipped by 5 bases and J by 0 bases; unmatched bases: 15. There are 18 residues in the CDR3. CDR3 loop: CASSFYFTSGPDSYEQYF. CDR3 DNA sequence: TGTGCCAGCAGCTTCTATTTCACTAGCGGTCCTGACTCCTACGAGCAGTACTTC.

This chain connects TRBV9 to TRBJ2-1; possible D gene TRBD1, 6 bases. Between the trimmed V and J ends, which lost 0 bases and 5 bases, there was a span of 27 bases. Germline CDR1 and CDR2: SGDLS and YYNGEE. The CDR3 contains 20 residues. Here the CDR3 reads CASSVATYPSGGRNHNEQFF. The CDR3 coding sequence is TGTGCCAGCAGCGTAGCTACTTATCCGTCTGGGGGCCGCAACCACAATGAGCAGTTCTTC.

Comment on this clonotype: A junction end diverges from the germline sequence, so it may reflect a read error. J is TRBJ1-6 and V is TRBV20-1, with 10 bases identical to TRBD1. Per the germline V gene, CDR1 is DFQATT and CDR2 is SNEGSKA (reference sequence). The CDR3 has 13 residues. The CDR3 loop reads CSAVDRGHSPLHF. The CDR3 coding sequence is TGCAGTGCTGTCGACAGGGGGCATTCACCTCTCCACTTT.

This clonotype was observed many times. V gene TRBV10-3 combines with J gene TRBJ2-1; D is undetermined. Germline V gene sequence: CDR1 ENHRY, CDR2 SYGVKD. The length of the CDR3 is 14 residues. Between the trimmed V and J ends, which lost 2 bases and 9 bases, there was a span of 14 bases. The CDR3, as DNA: TGTGCCATCAGTGAGGGACGGCGCGGTAGTGAGCAGTTCTTC. Translation: CAISEGRRGSEQFF.

The J gene is TRBJ2-5, the V gene TRBV12-3 or TRBV12-4, with 16 bases matching TRBD2. V dropped 6 bases and J dropped 5; count of bases not matched to a gene: 12. This CDR3 comprises 18 residues. The CDR3 protein is CASSYMTGTSGREETQYF. Here the CDR3 DNA reads TGTGCCAGCAGCTACATGACAGGGACTAGCGGGAGGGAGGAGACCCAGTACTTC.

Only a few counts were recorded for this clonotype. The chain's CDR3 is CASSVRFGGAGGNTEAFF. The CDR3 DNA is TGTGCCAGCAGCGTTAGGTTTGGGGGGGCAGGGGGGAACACTGAAGCTTTCTTT. This sequence joins TRBV7-9 and TRBJ1-1; 7 nucleotides agree with TRBD1. Per germline, CDR1 SEHNR and CDR2 FQNEAQ (reference sequence). Trimming at V came to 5 bases and at J to 1 base, leaving 16 bases not matched to a gene. The CDR3 contains 18 residues.

Many counts were recorded for this clonotype. The CDR3 loop is CASTLVVGQETQYF. CDR3 in DNA: TGTGCCAGCACCCTTGTCGTCGGTCAAGAGACCCAGTACTTC. The genes are TRBV27 and TRBJ2-5, with D unresolved. The CDR3 contains 14 residues. The V end lost 7 bases, the J end lost 2 bases, and 14 bases lay between the germline ends. CDR1 MNHEY and CDR2 SMNVEV come from the germline V gene (reference sequence).

At least ten counts were recorded for this clonotype. This rearrangement joins TRBV9 to TRBJ2-3; 15 bases line up with TRBD2. The germline CDR1 and CDR2 sequences are SGDLS and YYNGEE. J gave up 5 bases and V 3 bases, and 16 bases lay outside the gene matches. CDR3 size: 20 residues. The CDR3 spells CASSAQDHSGTSGRRDTQYF. Here the CDR3 DNA reads TGTGCCAGCAGCGCCCAAGACCATTCCGGGACTAGCGGGAGGAGAGATACGCAGTATTTT.

This clonotype was found a few times. This chain connects TRBV5-1 to TRBJ2-1; a possible D gene is TRBD1 (6 bases). This CDR3 region has 17 residues. Germline loops: CDR1 SGHRS, CDR2 YFSETQ. Trimming cost V 0 bases and J 5 bases, with 18 bases left between them. The CDR3 spells CASSLESYPEGDNEQFF. The CDR3 bases are TGCGCCAGCAGCTTGGAATCCTACCCCGAGGGGGACAATGAGCAGTTCTTC. Full variable domain (rest looked up from reference TRBV5-1 and TRBJ2-1): KAGVTQTPRYLIKTRGQQVTLSCSPISGHRSVSWYQQTPGQGLQFLFEYFSETQRNKGNFPGRFSGRQFSNSRSEMNVSTLELGDSALYLCASSLESYPEGDNEQFFGPGTRLTVL.

In its sample, this clonotype was seen many times. The V call is TRBV7-2, the J call TRBJ2-3; D is possibly TRBD1 (6 bases). This CDR3 has 14 residues. The germline V gene encodes CDR1 SGHTA and CDR2 FQGNSA. Trimming removed 5 bases from V and 1 base from J, with 10 bases in between. The CDR3 here is CASSPGAGTDTQYF. The CDR3 nucleotides are TGTGCCAGCAGCCCAGGGGCAGGCACAGATACGCAGTATTTT.

This clonotype was found many times. The chain recombines TRBV11-1 with TRBJ2-5, with D possibly being TRBD1 or TRBD2 (5 bases each). The CDR3 loop spans 15 amino acids. Trimming removed 5 bases at V and 1 base at J, with 14 bases between. Germline lookup yields CDR1 SGHAT and CDR2 FQDESV (reference sequence). Here the CDR3 reads CASSQPTGGQETQYF. The DNA for the CDR3 is TGTGCCAGCAGCCAACCGACTGGGGGCCAAGAGACCCAGTACTTC.

This clonotype was counted many times. The CDR3 coding sequence is TGTGCCAGCAGTTACTCTCCTCCAGGGAAAGGGTCTTCCGGATCCAATGAGCAGTTCTTC. Its protein product is CASSYSPPGKGSSGSNEQFF. The V call is TRBV6-5, the J call TRBJ2-1; weak D call: TRBD1 (5 bases). Germline values: CDR1 MNHEY, CDR2 SVGAGI. The CDR3 is 20 amino acids. The V and J ends lost 0 bases and 6 bases respectively, with 27 bases between them.

This clonotype was counted between two and nine times. The chain recombines TRBV4-3 with TRBJ1-4; D not resolved. Trimming took 0 bases from V and 8 from J, leaving 13 bases between them. The CDR3 sequence is 15 residues long. Looked up from germline, CDR1 is LGHNA and CDR2 is YSLEER. The CDR3 coding sequence is TGCGCCAGCAGCCAAGACGGTCAGTCTCGGGAAAAACTGTTTTTT. Its protein product is CASSQDGQSREKLFF.

This clonotype was found many times. The chain recombines TRBV11-1 with TRBJ2-7; 8 bases line up with TRBD1. The CDR3 length is 15 residues. CDR1 is SGHAT and CDR2 is FQDESV in the germline V gene (reference sequence). The V segment lost 1 base and the J segment 4 bases; nucleotides outside the gene matches: 6. CDR3 loop: CASSLDFNRGYEQYF. The CDR3 DNA reads TGTGCCAGCAGCTTAGATTTTAACAGGGGGTACGAGCAGTACTTC.

This clonotype was seen many times. The chain recombines TRBV20-1 with TRBJ2-1; 13 bases match TRBD2. With V trimmed by 0 bases and J by 0 bases, 8 bases remained unmatched. Looked up from germline, CDR1 is DFQATT and CDR2 is SNEGSKA (reference sequence). The CDR3 contains 19 residues. The CDR3 is CSARDSLAGGPDSYNEQFF. CDR3 coding DNA: TGCAGTGCTAGAGATTCACTAGCGGGAGGGCCGGACTCCTACAATGAGCAGTTCTTC.

Many counts were recorded for this clonotype. This rearrangement joins TRBV11-3 to TRBJ2-1, with a possible D match to TRBD1 (6 bases). The CDR3 runs to 15 residues. Germline V gene lookup returns CDR1 SGHNT and CDR2 YENEEA. The V and J ends lost 5 bases and 4 bases respectively, with 15 bases between them. The CDR3 nucleotides are TGTGCCAGCAGCCTCTCCGGACAGCTATACAATGAGCAGTTCTTC. It yields the protein CASSLSGQLYNEQFF.

Of note for this clonotype: This may be a read error, as it is one base from a much larger clone. The chain uses TRBV29-1 and TRBJ2-7; TRBD2 is a possible D gene (6 bases). The assigned J gene may be wrong: the sequence end matches TRBJ2-1 better. The CDR3 is made up of 15 amino acids. Germline V gene data show CDR1 as SQVTM and CDR2 as ANQGSEA. For the CDR3, the DNA is TGCAGCGTTGTCTGGGCAGCTAGAGCGGGTTACGAGCAGTTCTTC. Protein product: CSVVWAARAGYEQFF.

The gene calls are TRBV10-3 and TRBJ2-2; 7 bases align to TRBD2. Losses at the gene ends were 2 bases for V and 5 bases for J; bases not matched to a gene: 5. Germline assignment: CDR1 ENHRY and CDR2 SYGVKD. The CDR3 sequence is 15 residues long. Written as DNA, the CDR3 is TGTGCCATCAGTGAGACGGGAGGTGGGACCGGGGAGCTGTTTTTT. Protein product: CAISETGGGTGELFF.